This T cell receptor beta chain appears in the sequencing data of a study of response to subunit inactivated influenza vaccine. Study-wide results and caveats: The study's authors posited that every seasonal influenza vaccination enlists few new T cells.

Trimming cost V 6 bases and J 1 base; bases outside gene matches: 7. This CDR3 has 15 residues. This clonotype was seen more than once but under ten times. The antigen is unknown. TCRdb re-analysed the RT-PCR reads in MiXCR, keeping a single row per CDR3 protein. The sample includes roughly 760,000 distinct CDR3 sequences, around 20% of them seen just once. The sequences come from PBMCs from blood, collected roughly 5 days after vaccination. This receptor was taken from a man aged 45-65 years who received an inactivated influenza vaccine. The chain combines TRBV12-3 or TRBV12-4 with TRBJ2-3; 7 bases map to TRBD1. The CDR3 region is CASSPTGYRTDTQYF. The CDR3 bases are TGTGCCAGCAGCCCGACAGGGTACCGCACAGATACGCAGTATTTT.